A single TCR beta chain is shown here with its context. Deep-level assay runs were performed. Repertoires were generated with immunoSEQ multiplex PCR, while TCRdb's copy carries only in-frame clones and drops some. This sample has around 690,000 clones, with 90% found just once. Germline lookup yields CDR1 SGHAT and CDR2 FQNNGV. CDR3 size: 14 residues. V gave up 5 bases and J gave up 5 bases; unmatched junction bases: 8. CCR7-negative CD45RA+ TemRA cells were pooled with CD45RO+ cells for CD8 memory. The data derive from a study of shared clonotypes between healthy human individuals. The sequenced sample was memory CD8+ T cells from PBMCs. Described subset: CD45RO+ cells pooled with CCR7-negative TemRA cells. This clonotype was obtained from a man in his late teens or twenties in good health. Some clones in this sample may be carry-over from other donors' samples. This rearrangement joins TRBV11-2 to TRBJ2-7; TRBD1 aligns across 8 bases. The chain's CDR3 is CASSTGQGQDEQYF. The CDR3 nucleotides are TGTGCCAGCAGCACCGGACAGGGTCAGGACGAGCAGTACTTC.